This T cell receptor (beta chain) was sequenced for a study of radiotherapy plus CTLA-4 blockade in lung cancer. Overall study: Disease control was seen in over 25% of patients, objective responses in about 18%. Regarding the study as a whole: Response, reportedly, was best predicted by interferon-beta along with early blood T cell clone dynamics. After treatment with radiotherapy plus ipilimumab, TCR clones that came from the tumor expanded in blood.

The germline V gene has CDR1 SEHNR and CDR2 FQNEAQ (reference sequence). The CDR3 contains 18 residues. Trimming stripped 7 bases from V and 0 bases from J, with 23 bases between. Focal radiation and CTLA-4 blockade (ipilimumab) were tested in chemo-refractory metastatic non-small-cell lung cancer patients. In the case of this clone: The antigen remains unidentified.

TCRdb's copy holds only in-frame clones and misses some; the assay was immunoSEQ multiplex PCR. The top ten hold around 3.7% of the sample, which has 50,000 to 70,000 clones, 77% seen once. Sample: peripheral blood, taken from a patient treated with radiotherapy plus ipilimumab. V and J are TRBV7-9 and TRBJ2-3; possible D gene TRBD1, 5 bases. The TCR comes from a human donor with non-small cell lung cancer who had a partial response to radiotherapy plus ipilimumab. The CDR3 protein is CASTLLGQGMTSTDTQYF. CDR3 DNA: TGTGCCAGCACCCTCTTGGGGCAGGGTATGACTAGCACAGATACGCAGTATTTT.